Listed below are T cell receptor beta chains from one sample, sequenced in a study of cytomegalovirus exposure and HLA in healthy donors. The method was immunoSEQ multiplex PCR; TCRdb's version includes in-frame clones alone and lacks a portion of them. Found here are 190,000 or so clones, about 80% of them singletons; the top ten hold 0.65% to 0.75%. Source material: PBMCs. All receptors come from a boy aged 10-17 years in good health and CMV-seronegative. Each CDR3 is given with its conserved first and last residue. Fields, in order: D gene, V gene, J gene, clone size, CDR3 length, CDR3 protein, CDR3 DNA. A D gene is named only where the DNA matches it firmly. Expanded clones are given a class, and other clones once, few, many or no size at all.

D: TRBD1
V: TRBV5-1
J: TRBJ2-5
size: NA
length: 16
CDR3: CASSLGQGAIIETQYF
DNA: TGCGCCAGCAGCTTGGGACAGGGGGCAATTATAGAGACCCAGTACTTC

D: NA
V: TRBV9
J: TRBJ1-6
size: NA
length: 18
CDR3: CASSAGYIDSLGDSPLHF
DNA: TGTGCCAGCAGCGCGGGATACATTGATTCACTTGGGGATTCACCCCTCCACTTT

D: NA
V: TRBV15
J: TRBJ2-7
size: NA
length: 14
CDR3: CATSWGGSSYEQYF
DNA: TGTGCCACCAGCTGGGGGGGCAGCTCCTACGAGCAGTACTTC

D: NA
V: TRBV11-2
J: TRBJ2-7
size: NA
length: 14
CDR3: CASSIRDSSYEQYF
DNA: TGTGCCAGCAGCATCCGGGACTCTTCCTACGAGCAGTACTTC

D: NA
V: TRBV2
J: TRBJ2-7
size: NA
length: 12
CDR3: CASRTGTYEQYF
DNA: TGTGCCAGCAGAACCGGGACTTACGAGCAGTACTTC

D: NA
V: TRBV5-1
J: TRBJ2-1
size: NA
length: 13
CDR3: CASSLTGDNEQFF
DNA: TGCGCCAGCAGCTTGACGGGGGACAATGAGCAGTTCTTC

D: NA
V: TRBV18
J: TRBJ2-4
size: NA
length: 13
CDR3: CASSPPSKNIQYF
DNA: TGTGCCAGCTCACCACCGTCGAAAAACATTCAGTACTTC

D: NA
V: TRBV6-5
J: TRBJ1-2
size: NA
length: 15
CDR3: CASSYNLDPNYGYTF
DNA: TGTGCCAGCAGTTACAACTTAGATCCTAACTATGGCTACACCTTC

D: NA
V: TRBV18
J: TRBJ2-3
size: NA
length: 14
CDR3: CASSLQGQTDTQYF
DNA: TGTGCCAGCTCACTACAGGGTCAGACAGATACGCAGTATTTT

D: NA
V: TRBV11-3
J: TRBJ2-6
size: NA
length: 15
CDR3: CASSLGGGGANVLTF
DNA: TGTGCCAGCAGCTTAGGGGGAGGCGGGGCCAACGTCCTGACTTTC

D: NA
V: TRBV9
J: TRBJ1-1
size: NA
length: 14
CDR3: CASSPRLGSSEAFF
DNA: TGTGCCAGCAGCCCTCGCTTAGGGAGTTCTGAAGCTTTCTTT

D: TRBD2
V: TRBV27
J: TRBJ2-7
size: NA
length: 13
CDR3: CASSFGRAYEQYF
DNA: TGTGCCAGCAGTTTCGGGAGGGCCTACGAGCAGTACTTC

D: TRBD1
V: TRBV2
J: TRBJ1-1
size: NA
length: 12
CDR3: CASSFDRAEAFF
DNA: TGTGCCAGCAGTTTCGACAGGGCTGAAGCTTTCTTT

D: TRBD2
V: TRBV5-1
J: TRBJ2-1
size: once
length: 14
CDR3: CASSERLAPNEQFF
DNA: TGCGCCAGCAGCGAAAGACTAGCCCCCAATGAGCAGTTCTTC

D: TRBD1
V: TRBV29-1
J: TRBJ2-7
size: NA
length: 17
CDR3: CSVEKYRQRQGSYEQYF
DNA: TGCAGCGTTGAAAAGTATCGGCAAAGACAGGGCTCCTACGAGCAGTACTTC

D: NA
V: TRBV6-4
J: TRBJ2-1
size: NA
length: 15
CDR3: CASSPLGGSYNEQFF
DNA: TGTGCCAGCAGTCCTTTGGGCGGGTCCTACAATGAGCAGTTCTTC

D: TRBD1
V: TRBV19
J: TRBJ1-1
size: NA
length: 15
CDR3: CASSIAGTVNTEAFF
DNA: TGTGCCAGTAGTATAGCAGGGACAGTGAACACTGAAGCTTTCTTT

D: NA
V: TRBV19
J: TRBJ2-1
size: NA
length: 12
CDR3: CASSIPPNEQFF
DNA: TGTGCCAGTAGTATACCTCCTAATGAGCAGTTCTTC

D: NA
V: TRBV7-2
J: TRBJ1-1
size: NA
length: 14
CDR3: CASSLMGASGEAFF
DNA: TGTGCCAGCAGCTTAATGGGTGCCTCAGGGGAAGCTTTCTTT

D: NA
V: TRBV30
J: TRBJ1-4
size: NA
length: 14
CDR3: CAWNRGGPGEKLFF
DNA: TGTGCCTGGAACCGCGGGGGGCCGGGGGAAAAACTGTTTTTT

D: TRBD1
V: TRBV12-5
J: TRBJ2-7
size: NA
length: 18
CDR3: CASGLFRAEGRGTYEQYF
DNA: TGTGCTAGTGGTTTGTTCAGAGCTGAGGGCAGGGGGACCTACGAGCAGTACTTC

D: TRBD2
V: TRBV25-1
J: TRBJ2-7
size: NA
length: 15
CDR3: CASSGTSGPFEKQYF
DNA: TGTGCCAGCAGTGGGACTAGCGGGCCGTTTGAGAAGCAGTACTTC

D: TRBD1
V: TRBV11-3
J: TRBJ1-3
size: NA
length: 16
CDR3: CASSWGQGASGNTIYF
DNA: TGTGCCAGCAGCTGGGGACAGGGGGCGAGTGGAAACACCATATATTTT

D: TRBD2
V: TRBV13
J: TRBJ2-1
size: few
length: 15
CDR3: CASNSGGSPVNEQFF
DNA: TGTGCCAGCAATTCTGGCGGGAGTCCGGTAAATGAGCAGTTCTTC

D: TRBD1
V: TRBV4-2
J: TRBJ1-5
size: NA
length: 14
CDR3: CASSPGGGNQPQHF
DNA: TGTGCCAGCAGCCCAGGGGGCGGCAATCAGCCCCAGCATTTT

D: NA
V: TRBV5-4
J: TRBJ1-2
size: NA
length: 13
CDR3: CASSLATDYGYTF
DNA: TGCGCCAGCAGCTTGGCAACGGACTATGGCTACACCTTC

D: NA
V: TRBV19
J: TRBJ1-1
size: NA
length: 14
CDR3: CASKEGSPYTEAFF
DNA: TGTGCCAGTAAAGAGGGCAGCCCCTACACTGAAGCTTTCTTT

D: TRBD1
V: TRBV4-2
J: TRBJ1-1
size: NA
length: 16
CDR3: CASSQVGTGGYTEAFF
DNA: TGTGCCAGCAGCCAAGTCGGGACAGGGGGCTACACTGAAGCTTTCTTT

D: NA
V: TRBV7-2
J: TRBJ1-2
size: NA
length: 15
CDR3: CASSLRGREFLGYTF
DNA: TGTGCCAGCAGCTTAAGGGGTCGGGAGTTTCTTGGCTACACCTTC

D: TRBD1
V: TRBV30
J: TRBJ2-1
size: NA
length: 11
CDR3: CAWNRGFEQFF
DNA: TGTGCCTGGAACAGGGGGTTTGAGCAGTTCTTC

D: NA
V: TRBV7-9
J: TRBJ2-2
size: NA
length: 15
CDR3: CASSFGDTNTGELFF
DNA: TGTGCCAGCAGCTTTGGGGACACGAACACCGGGGAGCTGTTTTTT

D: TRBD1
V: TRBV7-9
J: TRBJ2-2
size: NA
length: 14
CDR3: CASSLTGDSGELFF
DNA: TGTGCCAGCAGCTTGACAGGGGATTCCGGGGAGCTGTTTTTT

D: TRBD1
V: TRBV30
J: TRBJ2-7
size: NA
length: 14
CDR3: CASSRDRPTYEQYF
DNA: TGCGCCTCAAGCCGGGACAGACCGACCTACGAGCAGTACTTC

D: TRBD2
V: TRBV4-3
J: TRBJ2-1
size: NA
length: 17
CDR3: CASSQDMASGSYNEQFF
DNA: TGCGCCAGCAGCCAAGATATGGCTAGCGGATCCTACAATGAGCAGTTCTTC

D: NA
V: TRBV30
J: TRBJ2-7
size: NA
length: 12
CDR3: CAWSSNSYEQYF
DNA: TGTGCCTGGAGTTCTAACTCCTACGAGCAGTACTTC

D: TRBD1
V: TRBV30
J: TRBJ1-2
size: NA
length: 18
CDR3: CAWSGRPPPDREYYGYTF
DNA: TGTGCCTGGAGTGGCCGACCTCCTCCGGACAGGGAATACTATGGCTACACCTTC

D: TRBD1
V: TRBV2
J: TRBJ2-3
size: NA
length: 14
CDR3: CASSGGQGSDTQYF
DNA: TGTGCCAGCAGTGGGGGACAGGGGAGTGATACGCAGTATTTT

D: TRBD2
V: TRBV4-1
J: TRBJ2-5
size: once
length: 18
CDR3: CASSQDRELAGGPETQYF
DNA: TGCGCCAGCAGCCAAGATAGAGAGTTAGCGGGGGGCCCAGAGACCCAGTACTTC

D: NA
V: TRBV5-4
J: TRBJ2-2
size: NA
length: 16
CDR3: CASSRGGQRRTGELFF
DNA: TGTGCCAGCAGCCGAGGCGGACAGAGACGCACCGGGGAGCTGTTTTTT

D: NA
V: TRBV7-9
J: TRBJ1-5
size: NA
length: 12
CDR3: CASSFYNQPQHF
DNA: TGTGCCAGCAGCTTCTACAATCAGCCCCAGCATTTT

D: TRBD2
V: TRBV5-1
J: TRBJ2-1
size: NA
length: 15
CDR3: CASSEEGLAANEQFF
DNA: TGCGCCAGCAGCGAAGAGGGACTAGCGGCTAATGAGCAGTTCTTC

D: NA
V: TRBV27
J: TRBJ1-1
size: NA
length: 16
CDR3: CASSLAWGRGNTEAFF
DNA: TGTGCCAGCAGTTTAGCTTGGGGCAGGGGTAACACTGAAGCTTTCTTT

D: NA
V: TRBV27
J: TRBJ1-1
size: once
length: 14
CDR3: CASSRGRRNTEAFF
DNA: TGTGCCAGCAGCCGTGGGCGTAGGAACACTGAAGCTTTCTTT

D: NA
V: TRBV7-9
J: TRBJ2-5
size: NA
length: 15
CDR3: CASSLALGQSETQYF
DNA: TGTGCCAGCAGCTTAGCATTGGGACAATCCGAGACCCAGTACTTC

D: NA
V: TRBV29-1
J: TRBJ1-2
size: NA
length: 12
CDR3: CSTGQTNYGYTF
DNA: TGCAGCACAGGTCAAACTAACTATGGCTACACCTTC

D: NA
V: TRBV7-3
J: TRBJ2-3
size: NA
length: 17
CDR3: CASSLFQDRRHGDTQYF
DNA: TGTGCCAGCAGCTTATTTCAGGATAGACGGCACGGAGATACGCAGTATTTT

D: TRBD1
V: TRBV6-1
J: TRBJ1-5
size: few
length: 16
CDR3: CASSEQGARSNQPQHF
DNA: TGTGCCAGCAGCGAACAGGGGGCGCGAAGCAATCAGCCCCAGCATTTT